The 24 T cell receptor beta chains below all came from one sample that was sequenced in a study of beta chain features in type 1 diabetes. Study outcomes and limitations: TCRB CDR3 length was moderately but significantly reduced in all four CD4+ subsets of Type 1 diabetes patients.

No antigen has been assigned to these receptors. Reverse transcription of all isolated RNA meant that expressed TCRB transcripts were sequenced. TCRdb's table, derived via immunoSEQ multiplex PCR, lists solely in-frame clones and lacks some. The sample shows 200,000 to 300,000 clones, roughly 22% of them seen only once. Sequencing was carried out using naive CD4+ T cells from blood. Receptor source: a woman between 35 and 50 years old with type 1 diabetes.

The chain links TRBV5-4 to TRBJ2-7, with D hard to call. Germline CDR1 and CDR2: SGHNT and YYREEE (reference sequence). The CDR3 covers 16 residues. V was trimmed by 3 bases and J by 3 bases, leaving 19 bases between them. CDR3 sequence: CASSSSALSGRYEQYF. The CDR3 DNA reads as TGTGCCAGCAGCTCCTCAGCTCTCTCGGGTCGCTACGAGCAGTACTTC.

The V and J genes are TRBV19 and TRBJ1-5; TRBD1 agrees at 9 bases. The J segment lost 4 bases and the V segment lost 8 bases, leaving 6 bases of the junction unmatched. The CDR3 has 14 residues. The V gene's germline CDR1 is LNHDA and CDR2 SQIVND (reference sequence). Here the CDR3 reads CASQLTGGNQPQHF. The CDR3 nucleotides read TGTGCCAGTCAACTGACAGGGGGGAATCAGCCCCAGCATTTT.

This clone has just a few counts. The chain links TRBV5-1 to TRBJ2-3, with 8 bases identical to TRBD2. J lost 5 bases, V lost 1 base, and 9 bases had no gene match. This CDR3 is built from 16 residues. Germline V gene data show CDR1 as SGHRS and CDR2 as YFSETQ. The CDR3 is CASSLITGGQLDTQYF. The CDR3 nucleotides read TGCGCCAGCAGCTTGATCACGGGGGGGCAGTTAGATACGCAGTATTTT.

A few counts support this clone. V and J are TRBV28 and TRBJ2-1; 8 bases are shared with TRBD1. The germline V gene encodes CDR1 MDHEN and CDR2 SYDVKM. The V gene end was trimmed by 4 bases and the J gene end by 0 bases; junction bases not matched to a gene: 11. The CDR3 runs 18 residues. The chain's CDR3 is CASSSNNGQGSSYNEQFF. CDR3 DNA: TGTGCCAGCAGTTCGAACAACGGACAGGGAAGCTCCTACAATGAGCAGTTCTTC. Complete variable domain (other parts from reference TRBV28 and TRBJ2-1): DVKVTQSSRYLVKRTGEKVFLECVQDMDHENMFWYRQDPGLGLRLIYFSYDVKMKEKGDIPEGYSVSREKKERFSLILESASTNQTSMYLCASSSNNGQGSSYNEQFFGPGTRLTVL.

Only a few counts were recorded for this clone. J is TRBJ2-4 and V is TRBV29-1; 8 nucleotides match TRBD1. The germline V gene has CDR1 SQVTM and CDR2 ANQGSEA. The CDR3 length is 14 residues. V shed 2 bases and J 3 bases; nucleotides not matched to a gene: 3. The CDR3 DNA follows: TGCAGCGTTGAACGGACAGGGAACAAAAACATTCAGTACTTC. This sequence encodes CSVERTGNKNIQYF.

This sequence joins TRBV6-5 and TRBJ2-4, with D perhaps TRBD2 (5 bases). Germline V CDR1 and CDR2: MNHEY, SVGAGI. V shed 6 bases and J shed 1 base, with 13 bases lying between them. CDR3 length: 15 amino acids. The CDR3 spells CASSPVVAAKNIQYF. The CDR3 DNA follows: TGTGCCAGCAGCCCCGTAGTAGCGGCCAAAAACATTCAGTACTTC.

This chain connects TRBV29-1 to TRBJ1-2; a weak D match, TRBD1 (5 bases). V lost 6 bases and J lost 8, with 13 bases in between. Germline CDR1 and CDR2: SQVTM and ANQGSEA. The CDR3 has 11 residues. The CDR3 region has the DNA TGCAGCGTCCGGACAATTAGGGGCTACACCTTC. Protein product: CSVRTIRGYTF. The entire variable domain, with the rest obtained from reference TRBV29-1 and TRBJ1-2, is as follows: SAVISQKPSRDICQRGTSLTIQCQVDSQVTMMFWYRQQPGQSLTLIATANQGSEATYESGFVIDKFPISRPNLTFSTLTVSNMSPEDSSIYLCSVRTIRGYTFGSGTRLTVV.

This clone came up a few times. The chain is built from TRBV13 and TRBJ2-2; unclear D gene. Germline assignment: CDR1 PRHDT and CDR2 FYEKMQ (reference sequence). Between the trimmed V and J ends, which lost 2 bases and 0 bases, there was a span of 13 bases. The CDR3 has 17 amino acids. The chain's CDR3 is CASSLRPGRPNTGELFF. The CDR3 nucleotides read TGTGCCAGCAGCTTACGCCCTGGCAGGCCGAACACCGGGGAGCTGTTTTTT.

V is TRBV4-2 and J is TRBJ1-1; no reliable D call. Germline CDR1 and CDR2: LGHNA and YNFKEQ. V gave up 3 bases and J gave up 1 base, with 6 bases separating them. The CDR3 spans 13 residues. The DNA for the CDR3 is TGTGCCAGCAGCCAGCCGGGGAACACTGAAGCTTTCTTT. Translated: CASSQPGNTEAFF.

The chain employs TRBV28 and TRBJ2-7, with D tentatively TRBD2 (6 bases). Trimming removed 3 bases from V and 5 bases from J, with 11 bases in between. The CDR3 consists of 13 residues. CDR1 MDHEN and CDR2 SYDVKM come from the germline V gene. CDR3 sequence (DNA): TGTGCCAGCAGTTTGGGACCGGGGGACGAGCAGTACTTC. This sequence encodes CASSLGPGDEQYF.

The chain has TRBV9 and TRBJ1-6; the D gene is possibly TRBD1 (6 bases). Trimming removed 0 bases from V and 7 bases from J, with 11 bases in between. Germline V gene lookup returns CDR1 SGDLS and CDR2 YYNGEE. The CDR3 length is 15 residues. The CDR3 is CASSVGGHQNSPLHF. The DNA for the CDR3 is TGTGCCAGCAGCGTAGGGGGGCATCAAAATTCACCCCTCCACTTT.

The genes are TRBV18 and TRBJ2-1, with D possibly being TRBD2 (6 bases). The CDR3 runs to 14 residues. From germline, CDR1 is KGHSH and CDR2 LQKENI. With 5 bases removed from V and 6 bases from J, the gap between germline ends came to 14 bases. CDR3 residues: CASSGPGESNEQFF. The DNA for the CDR3 is TGTGCCAGCTCAGGTCCGGGAGAAAGCAATGAGCAGTTCTTC.

The chain carries TRBV27 and TRBJ2-5, with no clear D. The CDR3 consists of 15 residues. V was pared by 0 bases and J by 1 base, with 9 bases between. Germline-derived CDR1 and CDR2 are MNHEY and SMNVEV (reference sequence). CDR3 loop: CASSLSWQSQETQYF. For the CDR3, the DNA is TGTGCCAGCAGTTTATCGTGGCAGTCCCAAGAGACCCAGTACTTC.

The genes are TRBV18 and TRBJ1-1, with D uncertain. V was trimmed by 0 bases and J by 4 bases, leaving 6 bases between them. The CDR3 consists of 13 residues. Germline V gene sequence: CDR1 KGHSH, CDR2 LQKENI. The CDR3 sequence is CASSPPGATEAFF. The CDR3 DNA is TGTGCCAGCTCACCACCAGGAGCCACTGAAGCTTTCTTT.

This clone was seen a handful of times. The chain uses TRBV2 and TRBJ2-7, with 8 positions matching TRBD1. The CDR3 extends over 13 amino acids. Germline V gene sequence: CDR1 SNHLY, CDR2 FYNNEI. J lost 6 bases, V lost 5 bases, and 6 bases had no gene match. The CDR3 sequence: CASSQTGVGEQYF. The CDR3 nucleotides read TGTGCCAGCAGTCAGACAGGGGTAGGCGAGCAGTACTTC.

This clone came up a few times. This chain uses TRBV13 with TRBJ2-3; 9 nucleotides agree with TRBD1. Germline CDR1 and CDR2: PRHDT and FYEKMQ (reference sequence). Trimming cost V 3 bases and J 6 bases; bases outside gene matches: 4. The length of the CDR3 is 14 residues. CDR3 in DNA: TGTGCCAGCAGCTTGGGGACAGGGATTGATACGCAGTATTTT. Translated: CASSLGTGIDTQYF.

This clone was recorded a few times. CDR3 in amino acids: CASDHGQGSPSGANVLTF. CDR3 DNA: TGTGCCAGCGATCACGGCCAGGGATCCCCCTCTGGGGCCAACGTCCTGACTTTC. The V and J genes are TRBV19 and TRBJ2-6; weak D call: TRBD1 (5 bases). CDR3 length equals 18 residues. CDR1 is LNHDA and CDR2 is SQIVND in the germline V gene (reference sequence). Trimming shortened V by 9 bases and J by 0 bases, and 21 bases separated the two germline ends.

The chain links TRBV7-9 to TRBJ2-1, with D perhaps matching TRBD1 (6 bases). The length of the CDR3 is 15 residues. Germline assignment: CDR1 SEHNR and CDR2 FQNEAQ (reference sequence). V was cut by 3 bases and J by 6 bases, with 15 bases left in between. This chain's CDR3 is CASSLSGQLPNEQFF. CDR3 nucleotides: TGTGCCAGCAGCTTGTCAGGACAGCTACCCAATGAGCAGTTCTTC.

The chain uses TRBV7-9 and TRBJ1-5; 8 nucleotides match TRBD1. Germline trimming cut 3 bases from V and 2 bases from J; bases unmatched to any gene: 3. Per germline, CDR1 SEHNR and CDR2 FQNEAQ (reference sequence). The CDR3 has 15 amino acids. The CDR3 nucleotides are TGTGCCAGCAGCTTGGACAGGGCGGGCAATCAGCCCCAGCATTTT. This gives the protein CASSLDRAGNQPQHF.

This clone was recorded a few times. This rearrangement joins TRBV27 to TRBJ2-5; possibly TRBD2 for D (7 bases). CDR3 length: 16 residues. V lost 3 bases and J 5 bases, leaving 19 bases between the germline ends. CDR1 and CDR2 (germline): MNHEY, SMNVEV (reference sequence). CDR3 nucleotide sequence: TGTGCCAGCAGTTTGGGTTCGTGGGGGGGCCAGGAGACCCAGTACTTC. Translation: CASSLGSWGGQETQYF.

The chain has TRBV18 and TRBJ1-1; the D gene is possibly TRBD1 (6 bases). The V end was cut by 6 bases, the J end by 11 bases, with 22 bases between. CDR3 size: 14 residues. In germline, CDR1 is KGHSH, CDR2 LQKENI. For the CDR3, the DNA is TGTGCCAGCTCGTCCGGACAGAGTGCCTCTGGGGCTTTCTTT. Its protein product is CASSSGQSASGAFF. Complete variable domain (other parts from reference TRBV18 and TRBJ1-1): NAGVMQNPRHLVRRRGQEARLRCSPMKGHSHVYWYRQLPEEGLKFMVYLQKENIIDESGMPKERFSAEFPKEGPSILRIQQVVRGDSAAYFCASSSGQSASGAFFGQGTRLTVV.

This rearrangement joins TRBV9 to TRBJ1-2; 8 bases are a match to TRBD1. The CDR3 totals 14 residues. Germline loops: CDR1 SGDLS, CDR2 YYNGEE. V trimming: 1 base; J trimming: 6 bases; junction bases outside the gene matches: 5. The CDR3 coding sequence is TGTGCCAGCAGCGTACCAGGGACAGGTGATGGCTACACCTTC. This codes for CASSVPGTGDGYTF.

The table lists this clone with a few counts. The chain employs TRBV5-1 and TRBJ1-1; D unresolved. This CDR3 has 15 residues. V was cut by 1 base and J by 1 base, with 11 bases left in between. Germline-derived CDR1 and CDR2 are SGHRS and YFSETQ. The CDR3 reads CASSLIERENTEAFF. For the CDR3, the DNA is TGCGCCAGCAGCTTGATAGAGAGGGAGAACACTGAAGCTTTCTTT.

This clone was seen only a few times. The chain uses TRBV5-6 and TRBJ1-1; no definite D call. Germline CDR1 and CDR2: SGHDT and YYEEEE. The CDR3 has 14 amino acids. Between the trimmed V and J ends, which lost 2 bases and 3 bases, there was a span of 11 bases. Here the CDR3 reads CASSLGRGDTEAFF. The CDR3 nucleotides are TGTGCCAGCAGCTTAGGGAGAGGTGACACTGAAGCTTTCTTT.